This T cell receptor (beta chain) derives from a study of T cell changes during pregnancy in multiple sclerosis. The assay was immunoSEQ multiplex PCR, and TCRdb's table has in-frame clones only and misses some. The sample carries 15,000 to 20,000 clones, 84% recorded once. The input for sequencing was CD8+ T cells from peripheral blood mononuclear cells, taken in the second trimester of pregnancy. The clonotype originates from a female donor in good health, enrolled as a control in a pregnancy study.

Here the CDR3 DNA reads TGTGCCAGCAGCTCAGGTCTGGAAGAGACCCAGTACTTC. Protein product: CASSSGLEETQYF. The chain employs TRBV7-9 and TRBJ2-5; D uncertain. The CDR3 is 13 residues long. Trimming cost V 4 bases and J 3 bases, with 9 bases left between them. Germline V gene sequence: CDR1 SEHNR, CDR2 FQNEAQ (reference sequence).